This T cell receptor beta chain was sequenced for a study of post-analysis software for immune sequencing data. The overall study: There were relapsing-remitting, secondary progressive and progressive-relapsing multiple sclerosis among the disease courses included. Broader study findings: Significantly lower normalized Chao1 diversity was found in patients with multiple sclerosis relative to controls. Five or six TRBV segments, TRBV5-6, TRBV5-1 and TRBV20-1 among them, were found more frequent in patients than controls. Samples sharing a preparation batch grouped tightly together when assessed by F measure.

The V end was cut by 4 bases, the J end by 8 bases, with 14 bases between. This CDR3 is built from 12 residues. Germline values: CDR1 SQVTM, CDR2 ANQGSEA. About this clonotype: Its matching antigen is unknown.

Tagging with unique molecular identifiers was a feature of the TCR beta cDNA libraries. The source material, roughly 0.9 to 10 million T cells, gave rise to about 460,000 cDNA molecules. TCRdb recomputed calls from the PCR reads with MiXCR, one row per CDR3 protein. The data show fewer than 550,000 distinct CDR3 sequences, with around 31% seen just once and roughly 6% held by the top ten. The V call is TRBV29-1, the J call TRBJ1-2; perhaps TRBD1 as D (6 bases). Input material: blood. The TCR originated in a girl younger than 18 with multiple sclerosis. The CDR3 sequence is CSVVEGGDGYTF. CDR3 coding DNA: TGCAGCGTTGTAGAAGGGGGGGACGGCTACACCTTC.